The subject of this entry is one TCR beta chain. What it binds is unknown. This specimen belongs to a study of cytomegalovirus exposure and HLA in healthy donors. Study observations and caveats: Cytomegalovirus-associated status was assigned to roughly 160 TCR beta chains.

Measured with immunoSEQ multiplex PCR; TCRdb has only the in-frame clones, and not every one. The sample carries roughly 330,000 clones, about 90% recorded once. The material sequenced was PBMCs. The clonotype comes from a woman aged 30 to 39 in good health and CMV-seropositive.

The CDR3 sequence is CASSLGDRTSYEQYF. CDR3 in DNA: TGTGCCAGCAGCCTAGGAGACAGGACGTCCTACGAGCAGTACTTC. V gene TRBV25-1 combines with J gene TRBJ2-7; D might be TRBD1 (6 bases). The CDR3 length is 15 residues. Trimming took 6 bases from V and 1 from J, leaving 16 bases between them. Germline V lookup: CDR1 MGHDK, CDR2 SYGVNS.